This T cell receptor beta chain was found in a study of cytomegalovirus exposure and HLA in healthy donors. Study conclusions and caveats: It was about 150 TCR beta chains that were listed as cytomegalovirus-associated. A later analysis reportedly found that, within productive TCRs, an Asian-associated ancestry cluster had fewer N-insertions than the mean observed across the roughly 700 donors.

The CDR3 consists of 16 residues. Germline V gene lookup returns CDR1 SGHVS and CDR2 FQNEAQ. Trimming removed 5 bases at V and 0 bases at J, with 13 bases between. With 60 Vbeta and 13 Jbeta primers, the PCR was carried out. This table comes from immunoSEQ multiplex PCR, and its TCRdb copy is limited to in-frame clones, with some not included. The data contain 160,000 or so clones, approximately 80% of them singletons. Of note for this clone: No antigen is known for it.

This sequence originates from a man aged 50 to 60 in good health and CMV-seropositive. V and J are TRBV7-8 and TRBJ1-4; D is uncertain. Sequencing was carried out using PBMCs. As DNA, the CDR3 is TGTGCCAGCAGCAAAGCGAGAGGCGCAACTAATGAAAAACTGTTTTTT. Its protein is CASSKARGATNEKLFF.